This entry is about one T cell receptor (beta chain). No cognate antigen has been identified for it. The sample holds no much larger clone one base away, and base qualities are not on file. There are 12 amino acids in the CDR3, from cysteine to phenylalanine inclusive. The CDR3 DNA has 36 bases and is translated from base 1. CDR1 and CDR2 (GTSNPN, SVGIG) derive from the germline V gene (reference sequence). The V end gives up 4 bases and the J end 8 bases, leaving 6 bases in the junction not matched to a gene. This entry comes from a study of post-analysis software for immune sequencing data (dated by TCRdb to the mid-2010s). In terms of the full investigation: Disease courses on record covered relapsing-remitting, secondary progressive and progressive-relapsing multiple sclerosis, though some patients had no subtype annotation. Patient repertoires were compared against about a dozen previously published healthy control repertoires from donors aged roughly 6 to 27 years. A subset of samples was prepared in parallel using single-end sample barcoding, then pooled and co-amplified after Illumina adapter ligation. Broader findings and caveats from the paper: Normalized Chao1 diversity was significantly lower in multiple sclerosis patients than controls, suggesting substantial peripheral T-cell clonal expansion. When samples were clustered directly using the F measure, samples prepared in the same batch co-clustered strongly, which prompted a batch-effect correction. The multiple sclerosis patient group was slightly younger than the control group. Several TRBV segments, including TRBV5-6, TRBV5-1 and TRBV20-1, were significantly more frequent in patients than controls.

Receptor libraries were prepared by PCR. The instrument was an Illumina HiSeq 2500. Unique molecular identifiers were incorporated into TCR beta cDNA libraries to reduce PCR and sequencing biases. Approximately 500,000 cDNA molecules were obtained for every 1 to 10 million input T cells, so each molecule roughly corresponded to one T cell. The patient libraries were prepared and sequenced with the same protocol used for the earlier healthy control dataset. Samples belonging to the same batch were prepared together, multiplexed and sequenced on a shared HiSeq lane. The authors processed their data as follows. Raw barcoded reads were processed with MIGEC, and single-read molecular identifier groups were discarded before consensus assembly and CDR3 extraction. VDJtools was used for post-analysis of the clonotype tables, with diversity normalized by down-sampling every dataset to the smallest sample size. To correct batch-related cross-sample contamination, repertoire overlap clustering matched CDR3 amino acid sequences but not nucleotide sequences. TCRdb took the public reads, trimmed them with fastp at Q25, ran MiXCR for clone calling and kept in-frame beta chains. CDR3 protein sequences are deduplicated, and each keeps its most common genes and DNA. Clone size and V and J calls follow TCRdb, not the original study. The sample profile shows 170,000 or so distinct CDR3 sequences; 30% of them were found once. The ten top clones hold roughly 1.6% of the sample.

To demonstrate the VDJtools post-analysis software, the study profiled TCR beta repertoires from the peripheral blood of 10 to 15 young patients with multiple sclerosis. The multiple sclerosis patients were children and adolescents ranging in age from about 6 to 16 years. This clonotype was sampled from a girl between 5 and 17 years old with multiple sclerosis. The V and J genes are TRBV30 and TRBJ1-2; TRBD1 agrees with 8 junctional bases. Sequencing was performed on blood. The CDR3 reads CAWTDRAPGYTF. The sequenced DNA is TGTGCCTGGACGGACAGGGCCCCCGGCTACACCTTC.